The rows below give T cell receptor beta chains drawn from one sample of a study of neurological immune-mediated disorders. TCRdb re-derived calls from the 5' RACE reads in MiXCR, one entry per CDR3 protein. The sample contains 84,000 or so distinct CDR3 sequences, about 4.5% of which appear only once. What was sequenced was PBMCs. The receptors come from a woman aged 55-70 years with multiple sclerosis. The conserved cysteine and the conserved F or W are not part of the CDR3 here.

V gene	CDR3 protein
TRBV6-1	ASSEAGGAYGYT
TRBV7-6	ASSLTSGVADTQY
TRBV29-1	SEQGVATQY
TRBV6-5	ASRETGWVGGETQY
TRBV6-5	ASKAGTGSNEQY
TRBV7-6	ASSEPGQGREETQY
TRBV9	ASSAWDRRTDTQY
TRBV28	ASIRQGSPTEAF
TRBV7-2	ASSLGLAGYQETQY
TRBV7-6	ASSAWQSEGLPQY
TRBV6-1	ASSSYTGGYGEQY